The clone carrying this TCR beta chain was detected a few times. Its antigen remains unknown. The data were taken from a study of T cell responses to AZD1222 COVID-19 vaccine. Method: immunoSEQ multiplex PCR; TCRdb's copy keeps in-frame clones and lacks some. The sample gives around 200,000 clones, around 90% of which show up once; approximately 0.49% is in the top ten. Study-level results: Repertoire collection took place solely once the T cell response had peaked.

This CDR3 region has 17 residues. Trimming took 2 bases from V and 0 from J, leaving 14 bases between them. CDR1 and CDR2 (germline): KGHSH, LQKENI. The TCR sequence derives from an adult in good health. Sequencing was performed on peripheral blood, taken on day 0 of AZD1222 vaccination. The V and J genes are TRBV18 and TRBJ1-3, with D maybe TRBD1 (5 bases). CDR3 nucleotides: TGTGCCAGCTCACCAACAACAGGCACAAACTCTGGAAACACCATATATTTT. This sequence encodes CASSPTTGTNSGNTIYF. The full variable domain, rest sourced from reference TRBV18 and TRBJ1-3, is NAGVMQNPRHLVRRRGQEARLRCSPMKGHSHVYWYRQLPEEGLKFMVYLQKENIIDESGMPKERFSAEFPKEGPSILRIQQVVRGDSAAYFCASSPTTGTNSGNTIYFGEGSWLTVV.